The T cell receptor (beta chain) under discussion was sequenced for a study of neoadjuvant anti-PD-1 for oral cavity cancer. The CDR3 runs 13 residues. V shed 6 bases and J shed 0 bases, with 9 bases lying between them. In germline, CDR1 is SGHNT, CDR2 YENEEA. This table comes from immunoSEQ multiplex PCR, and its TCRdb copy is limited to in-frame clones, with some not included. The sample lists 15,000 to 20,000 clones, 65% to 75% occurring once. The rearrangement links TRBV11-3 to TRBJ2-7; D ambiguous. The sequencing here drew on PBMCs, taken before nivolumab (anti-PD-1) treatment. The receptor's source is a person between 40 and 80 years old with oral cavity squamous cell carcinoma. The chain's CDR3 is CASSGVSSYEQYF. CDR3 in DNA: TGTGCCAGCAGTGGGGTCAGCTCCTACGAGCAGTACTTC.